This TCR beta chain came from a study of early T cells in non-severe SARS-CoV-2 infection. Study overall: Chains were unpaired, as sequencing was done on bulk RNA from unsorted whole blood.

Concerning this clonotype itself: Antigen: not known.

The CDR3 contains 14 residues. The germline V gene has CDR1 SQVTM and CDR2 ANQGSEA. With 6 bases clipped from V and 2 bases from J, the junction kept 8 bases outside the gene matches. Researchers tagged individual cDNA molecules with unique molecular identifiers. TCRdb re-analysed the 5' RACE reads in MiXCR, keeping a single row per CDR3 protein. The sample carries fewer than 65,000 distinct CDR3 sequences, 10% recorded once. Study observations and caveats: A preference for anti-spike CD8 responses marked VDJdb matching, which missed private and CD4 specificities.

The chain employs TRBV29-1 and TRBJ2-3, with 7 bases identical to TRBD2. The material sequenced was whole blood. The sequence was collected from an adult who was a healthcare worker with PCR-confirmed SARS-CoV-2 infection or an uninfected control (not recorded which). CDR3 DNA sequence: TGCAGCGTGAGCGGGGAGCGGGACACAGATACGCAGTATTTT. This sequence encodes CSVSGERDTDTQYF.